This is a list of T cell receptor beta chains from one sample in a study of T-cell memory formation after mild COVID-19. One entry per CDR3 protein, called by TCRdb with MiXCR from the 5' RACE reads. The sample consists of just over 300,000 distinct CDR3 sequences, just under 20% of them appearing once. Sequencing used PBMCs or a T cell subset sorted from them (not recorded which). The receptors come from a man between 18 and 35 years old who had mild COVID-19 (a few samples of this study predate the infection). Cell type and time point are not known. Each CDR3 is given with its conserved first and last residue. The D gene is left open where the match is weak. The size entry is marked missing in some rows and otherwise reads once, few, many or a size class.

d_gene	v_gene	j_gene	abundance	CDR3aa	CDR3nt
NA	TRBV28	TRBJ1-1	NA	CASSFQPGMNTEAFF	TGTGCCAGCAGTTTCCAACCAGGCATGAACACTGAAGCTTTCTTT
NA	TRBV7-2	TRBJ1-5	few	CASSLALARYSNQPQHF	TGTGCCAGCAGCTTAGCCTTGGCAAGGTATAGCAATCAGCCCCAGCATTTT
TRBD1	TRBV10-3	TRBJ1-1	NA	CAIGTGTANTEAFF	TGTGCCATCGGAACCGGGACAGCTAACACTGAAGCTTTCTTT
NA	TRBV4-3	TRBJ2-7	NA	CASSREVHYEQYF	TGCGCCAGCAGCCGTGAGGTCCACTACGAGCAGTACTTC
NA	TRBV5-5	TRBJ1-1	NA	CASSFYQLGADTEAFF	TGTGCCAGCAGCTTCTATCAGCTGGGGGCAGACACTGAAGCTTTCTTT
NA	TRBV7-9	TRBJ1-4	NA	CASSLSQTNEKLFF	TGTGCCAGCAGCTTATCACAGACTAATGAAAAACTGTTTTTT
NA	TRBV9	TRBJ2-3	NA	CASSVGWIDTQYF	TGTGCCAGCAGCGTAGGGTGGATAGATACGCAGTATTTT
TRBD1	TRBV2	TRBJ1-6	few	CASSWTGSSYNSPLHF	TGTGCCAGCAGCTGGACAGGGAGCTCCTATAATTCACCCCTCCACTTT
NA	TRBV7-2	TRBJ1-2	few	CASSTPGQNYGYTF	TGTGCCAGCAGTACCCCGGGACAAAACTATGGCTACACCTTC
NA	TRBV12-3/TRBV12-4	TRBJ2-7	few	CASSRQRLGQFSF	TGTGCCAGCAGTAGGCAACGTCTCGGGCAGTTTAGCTTC
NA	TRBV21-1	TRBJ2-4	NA	CASSKEMDRRKENIQYF	TGTGCCAGCAGCAAAGAGATGGACAGGAGGAAAGAAAACATTCAGTACTTC
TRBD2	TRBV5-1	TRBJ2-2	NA	CASSPDPAGVTGELFF	TGCGCCAGCAGCCCGGACCCGGCGGGGGTCACCGGGGAGCTGTTTTTT
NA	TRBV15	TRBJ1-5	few	CATSRAGVYQPQHF	TGTGCCACCAGCAGGGCAGGGGTTTATCAGCCCCAGCATTTT
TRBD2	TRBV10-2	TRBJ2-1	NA	CASSALAGVHEQFF	TGCGCCAGCAGTGCGTTAGCGGGGGTCCATGAGCAGTTCTTC
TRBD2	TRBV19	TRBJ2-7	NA	CASSTPGLAGDYEQYF	TGTGCCAGTAGTACCCCAGGACTAGCGGGGGATTACGAGCAGTACTTC
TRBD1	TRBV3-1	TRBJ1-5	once	CASSRTGGEQPQHF	TGTGCCAGCTCCAGGACAGGGGGCGAACAGCCCCAGCATTTT
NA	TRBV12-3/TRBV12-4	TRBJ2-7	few	CASSLAGLSYEQYF	TGTGCCAGCAGTTTAGCGGGGTTGTCCTACGAGCAGTACTTC
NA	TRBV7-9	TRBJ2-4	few	CASSLPSWGDIQYF	TGTGCCAGCAGCTTACCCTCCTGGGGGGACATTCAGTACTTC
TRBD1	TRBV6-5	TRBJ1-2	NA	CASSYSTPGQGFGYTF	TGTGCCAGCAGTTACTCGACCCCGGGACAGGGGTTTGGCTACACCTTC
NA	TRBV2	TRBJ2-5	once	CAVRTVAETQYF	TGTGCCGTAAGGACAGTCGCAGAGACCCAGTACTTC
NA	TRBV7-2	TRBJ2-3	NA	CASQGDTQYF	TGTGCCAGCCAAGGGGATACGCAGTATTTT
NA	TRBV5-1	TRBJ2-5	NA	CASSPQGGAGETQYF	TGCGCCAGCAGCCCCCAGGGGGGGGCCGGCGAGACCCAGTACTTC
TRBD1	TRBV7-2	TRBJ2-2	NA	CASSARQGGELFF	TGTGCCAGCAGCGCGCGACAGGGTGGGGAGCTGTTTTTT
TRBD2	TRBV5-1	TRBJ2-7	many	CASSPGLAGGPYEQYF	TGCGCCAGCAGCCCTGGACTAGCGGGAGGACCCTACGAGCAGTACTTC
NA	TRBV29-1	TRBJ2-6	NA	CSVSRTGANVLTF	TGCAGCGTTTCAAGGACTGGGGCCAACGTCCTGACTTTC
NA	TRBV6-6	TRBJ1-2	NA	CASDPRGWYGYTF	TGTGCCAGCGACCCCCGGGGTTGGTATGGCTACACCTTC
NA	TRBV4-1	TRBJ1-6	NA	CASSLDGDQLHF	TGCGCCAGCAGCCTCGACGGGGACCAGCTCCACTTT
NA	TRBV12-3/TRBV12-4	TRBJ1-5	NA	CASSPREFNQPQHF	TGTGCCAGCAGTCCCCGGGAGTTCAATCAGCCCCAGCATTTT
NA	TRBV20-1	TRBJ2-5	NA	CSAREGSFATQYF	TGCAGTGCTAGAGAGGGTAGCTTCGCGACCCAGTACTTC
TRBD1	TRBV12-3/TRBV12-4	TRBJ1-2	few	CASSPRTGPGYGYTF	TGTGCCAGCAGTCCACGGACAGGACCAGGCTATGGCTACACCTTC
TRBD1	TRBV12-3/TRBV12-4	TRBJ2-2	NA	CASSPRQGGTGELFF	TGTGCCAGCAGTCCTCGACAGGGCGGCACCGGGGAGCTGTTTTTT
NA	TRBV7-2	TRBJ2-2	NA	CASSARDLGTGELFF	TGTGCCAGCAGCGCCCGGGATTTGGGGACCGGGGAGCTGTTTTTT
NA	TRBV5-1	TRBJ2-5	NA	CASSLAFHSGETQYF	TGCGCCAGCAGCTTGGCCTTCCACTCCGGTGAGACCCAGTACTTC
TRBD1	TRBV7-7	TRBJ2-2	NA	CASSKQGTGELFF	TGTGCTAGCAGCAAACAGGGGACCGGGGAGCTGTTTTTT
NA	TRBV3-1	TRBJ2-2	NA	CASRHRPGELFF	TGTGCCAGCAGACACAGGCCCGGGGAGCTGTTTTTT
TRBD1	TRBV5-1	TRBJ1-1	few	CASSQGAQGTEAFF	TGCGCCAGCAGCCAGGGGGCGCAAGGCACTGAAGCTTTCTTT
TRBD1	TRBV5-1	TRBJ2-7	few	CASSLAWDSYEQYF	TGCGCCAGCAGCTTGGCCTGGGACAGCTACGAGCAGTACTTC
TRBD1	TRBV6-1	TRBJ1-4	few	CASSEAGTGGNEKLFF	TGTGCCAGCAGTGAAGCCGGTACAGGGGGGAATGAAAAACTGTTTTTT
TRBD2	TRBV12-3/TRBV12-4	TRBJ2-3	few	CASMRGAGLAGTDTQYF	TGTGCCAGCATGAGGGGAGCGGGGCTAGCGGGCACAGATACGCAGTATTTT
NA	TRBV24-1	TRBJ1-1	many	CATSSWDSLEAFF	TGTGCCACCAGTTCCTGGGATTCCCTTGAAGCTTTCTTT
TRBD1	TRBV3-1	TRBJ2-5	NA	CASSSPGQRETQYF	TGTGCCAGCAGCTCCCCGGGACAGCGGGAGACCCAGTACTTC
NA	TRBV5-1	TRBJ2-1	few	CASSFRGAPYNEQFF	TGCGCCAGCAGCTTCCGAGGGGCCCCCTACAATGAGCAGTTCTTC
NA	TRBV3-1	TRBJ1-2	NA	CASSPPGAKWNYGYTF	TGTGCCAGCAGCCCCCCCGGGGCGAAGTGGAACTATGGCTACACCTTC
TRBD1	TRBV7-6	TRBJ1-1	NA	CASSLDRGQEAFF	TGTGCCAGCAGCTTAGACAGGGGCCAAGAAGCTTTCTTT
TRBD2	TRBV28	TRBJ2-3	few	CASNSAGTSGGNTDTQYF	TGTGCCAGCAACTCAGCCGGGACTAGCGGGGGGAACACAGATACGCAGTATTTT
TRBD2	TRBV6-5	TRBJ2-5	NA	CASSYWGGGAQETQYF	TGTGCCAGCAGTTACTGGGGCGGGGGGGCCCAGGAGACCCAGTACTTC
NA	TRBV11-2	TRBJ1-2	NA	CASSPTGFNYGYTF	TGTGCCAGCAGCCCAACGGGCTTTAACTATGGCTACACCTTC
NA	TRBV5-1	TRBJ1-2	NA	CASSSNTGDYGYTF	TGCGCCAGCAGCTCAAACACCGGGGACTATGGCTACACCTTC
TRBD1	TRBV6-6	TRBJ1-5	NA	CASRTKQGLHQPQHF	TGTGCCAGCAGAACGAAACAGGGGTTACATCAGCCCCAGCATTTT